The clone carrying this T cell receptor (beta chain) was seen at least ten times. These data belong to a study of response to subunit inactivated influenza vaccine. TCRdb processed the RT-PCR reads anew with MiXCR; each CDR3 protein has one entry. The sample yields about 570,000 distinct CDR3 sequences, around 11% seen once. The CDR3 is 10 amino acids. Trimming at V came to 4 bases and at J to 11 bases, leaving 4 bases not matched to a gene. In germline, CDR1 is SQVTM, CDR2 ANQGSEA. This sample also appeared in a second study, on T cells expressing NK-cell markers. That publication notes: Synthesis of TCR beta cDNA relied on 5'RACE template switching carrying UMIs. Cells sorted as CD3+CD56+NKG2C+, CD3+CD56+NKG2C- and CD3+CD56-NKG2C+ T cells supplied the TCR beta repertoires.

The J gene is TRBJ1-1, the V gene TRBV29-1; 7 nucleotides line up with TRBD1. Sample: PBMCs from blood, taken on the day of vaccination. The sequence was collected from a man in his fifties who received an inactivated influenza vaccine. The CDR3, as DNA: TGCAGCGTTGGACAGGGTTTGGCTTTCTTT. Translating it yields CSVGQGLAFF.